This T cell receptor (beta chain) was identified in a study of T cell repertoires in cytomegalovirus infection. Background on the study: CMV infection together with matching HLA type was indicated by public TCR beta signatures.

The CDR3 is 12 amino acids. Germline assignment: CDR1 DFQATT and CDR2 SNEGSKA (reference sequence). The ends were cut back, 4 bases at V and 0 bases at J, with 4 bases in the middle. This clonotype was counted between two and nine times. Its cognate antigen is unknown. Points from the study as a whole: It was HLA-C-restricted CMV-specific TCR beta clonotypes that dominated the response ex vivo.

One entry per CDR3 protein results from TCRdb running MiXCR on the reads. The data contain about 680,000 distinct CDR3 sequences, 20% to 25% of them singletons. This sequence was found in a human donor in good health (CMV status not recorded). Some clones in this sample may be carry-over from other donors' samples. Sequencing used CD8+ T cells from PBMCs. This chain joins TRBV20-1 and TRBJ1-5; D call uncertain. This CDR3 reads CSANNSNQPQHF. CDR3 nucleotide sequence: TGCAGTGCTAATAATAGCAATCAGCCCCAGCATTTT.